This T cell receptor (beta chain) appears in the sequencing data of a study of cytomegalovirus exposure and HLA in healthy donors. Turning to this clone: Germline is not matched at one junction end, which may reflect a read error.

PCR was performed using 60 Vbeta and 13 Jbeta primers. The protocol was immunoSEQ multiplex PCR, while the TCRdb copy is restricted to in-frame clones and leaves out a portion. This table has roughly 190,000 clones, over 75% appearing once. This CDR3 is 16 amino acids long. Germline V gene data show CDR1 as SEHNR and CDR2 as FQNEAQ (reference sequence). Sequenced: PBMCs. This sequence joins TRBV7-9 and TRBJ2-3, with TRBD1 matching over 10 bases. The sequence was obtained from a man aged 45-65 years in good health and CMV-seronegative. The CDR3 sequence: CSSSLHGQGELDTQYF. The CDR3 DNA reads as TGTTCCAGCAGCCTCCACGGACAGGGGGAGTTGGATACGCAGTATTTT.